The 12 T cell receptor beta chains below were found in one sample sequenced in a study of Ad26.COV2.S vaccination and SARS-CoV-2 variants. The repertoire was sequenced with immunoSEQ multiplex PCR; TCRdb's copy has only in-frame clones and lacks some. The sample contains around 450,000 clones, 85% to 90% of which appear only once. The treatment denotes: roughly 18 received Ad26.COV2.S at low or high dose, single or two shots; roughly five received placebo; per-sample allocation not given. Samples were taken on day 63 after the first vaccine or placebo injection. This specimen was peripheral blood, taken in a trial of Ad26.COV2.S vaccine versus placebo. Source of these receptors: a person aged 18-65 years who received the Ad26.COV2.S COVID-19 vaccine or a placebo.

The genes are TRBV21-1 and TRBJ1-5. TRBV21-1 is a pseudogene segment. There are 12 residues in the CDR3. The CDR3 here is CASIKVNQPQHF. The CDR3 DNA reads as TGTGCCAGCATCAAAGTTAATCAGCCCCAGCATTTT.

The chain links TRBV2 to TRBJ1-5; D is possibly TRBD1 (6 bases). This CDR3 is built from 15 residues. V dropped 6 bases and J dropped 4 bases, with 16 bases sitting between them. The germline gives CDR1 SNHLY, CDR2 FYNNEI. CDR3 DNA: TGTGCCAGCAGAGTCGCAGGGGCCCATAATCAGCCCCAGCATTTT. Translating gives CASRVAGAHNQPQHF. The full variable domain, its missing parts supplied by reference TRBV2 and TRBJ1-5, is EPEVTQTPSHQVTQMGQEVILRCVPISNHLYFYWYRQILGQKVEFLVSFYNNEISEKSEIFDDQFSVERPDGSNFTLKIRSTKLEDSAMYFCASRVAGAHNQPQHFGDGTRLSIL.

This chain uses TRBV5-1 with TRBJ1-6; D ambiguous. CDR1 SGHRS and CDR2 YFSETQ come from the germline V gene. V was trimmed by 4 bases and J by 7 bases, leaving 12 bases between them. CDR3 length: 14 amino acids. The DNA of the CDR3 is TGCGCCAGCAGCCTCCGGGAGCGAAATTCACCCCTCCACTTT. It encodes CASSLRERNSPLHF.

The rearrangement links TRBV27 to TRBJ2-7, with D possibly being TRBD2 (5 bases). CDR1 MNHEY and CDR2 SMNVEV come from the germline V gene (reference sequence). V gave up 11 bases and J gave up 3 bases, with 11 bases separating them. This CDR3 has 11 amino acids. CDR3 DNA sequence: TGTGCCTGCCGTCGGGGCTACGAGCAGTACTTC. Its translation: CACRRGYEQYF.

J is TRBJ2-1 and V is TRBV27; D may match TRBD1 or TRBD2 (5 bases each). Germline CDR1 is MNHEY and CDR2 is SMNVEV (reference sequence). CDR3 length: 16 amino acids. V was clipped by 0 bases and J by 5 bases, with 14 bases between them. CDR3 nucleotide sequence: TGTGCCAGCAGTTTATCGGCCGGGACGGCCGACAATGAGCAGTTCTTC. Its protein is CASSLSAGTADNEQFF.

The chain carries TRBV12-3 or TRBV12-4 and TRBJ2-2, with D uncertain. This CDR3 has 12 amino acids. V lost 3 bases to trimming and J lost 8 bases, with 7 bases between them. The CDR3 loop reads CASSLWGGELFF. In nucleotides, the CDR3 is TGTGCCAGCAGTTTGTGGGGAGGGGAGCTGTTTTTT.

The count of this clone is one. The chain combines TRBV13 with TRBJ1-2, with unresolved D. The V end was cut by 5 bases, the J end by 5 bases, with 18 bases between. The CDR3 has 15 residues. Germline lookup yields CDR1 PRHDT and CDR2 FYEKMQ (reference sequence). CDR3 loop: CASSQGPGRSYGYTF. The CDR3 DNA sequence: TGTGCCAGCAGCCAAGGACCGGGGAGGAGTTATGGCTACACCTTC.

The genes are TRBV6-1 and TRBJ2-3; 7 bases are a match to TRBD2. The CDR3 is 16 residues long. V shed 6 bases and J 3 bases; nucleotides not matched to a gene: 12. Germline V gene data show CDR1 as MNHNS and CDR2 as SASEGT. The CDR3 sequence is CASSEWAGEGTDTQYF. The CDR3 region has the DNA TGTGCCAGCAGCGAATGGGCGGGAGAGGGAACAGATACGCAGTATTTT.

The chain has TRBV4-1 and TRBJ2-4; TRBD1 matches at 9 bases. The germline CDR1 and CDR2 sequences are MGHRA and YSYEKL. The CDR3 extends over 15 amino acids. V lost 1 base, J lost 8 bases, and 6 bases stayed unmatched. The CDR3 protein is CASSQGIDRGYIQYF. CDR3 DNA: TGCGCCAGCAGCCAAGGAATCGACAGGGGGTACATTCAGTACTTC.

J is TRBJ2-1 and V is TRBV6-5; D uncertain. CDR3 size: 14 residues. V lost 5 bases and J lost 5, with 13 bases in between. Germline CDR1 is MNHEY and CDR2 is SVGAGI. The chain's CDR3 is CASSNLGRNNEQFF. CDR3 DNA: TGTGCCAGCAGTAATCTAGGTAGGAACAATGAGCAGTTCTTC.

The rearrangement joins TRBV5-1 to TRBJ1-1; D gene ambiguous. Per germline, CDR1 SGHRS and CDR2 YFSETQ. The CDR3 covers 17 residues. Trimming stripped 1 base from V and 0 bases from J, with 16 bases between. The CDR3 spells CASSLSIRIGMNTEAFF. The DNA for the CDR3 is TGCGCCAGCAGCTTGAGCATCCGGATTGGAATGAACACTGAAGCTTTCTTT. Full variable domain (outside the CDR3, taken from reference TRBV5-1 and TRBJ1-1): KAGVTQTPRYLIKTRGQQVTLSCSPISGHRSVSWYQQTPGQGLQFLFEYFSETQRNKGNFPGRFSGRQFSNSRSEMNVSTLELGDSALYLCASSLSIRIGMNTEAFFGQGTRLTVV.

The gene calls are TRBV4-3 and TRBJ1-3; D not certain. V was shortened by 1 base and J by 0 bases, with 4 bases between the two germline ends. In germline, CDR1 is LGHNA, CDR2 YSLEER. There are 14 residues in the CDR3. Here the CDR3 reads CASSQGYSGNTIYF. As DNA, the CDR3 is TGCGCCAGCAGCCAAGGATACTCTGGAAACACCATATATTTT.